Following are 9 T cell receptor beta chains from one sample sequenced in a study of radiotherapy plus CTLA-4 blockade in lung cancer. Generated by immunoSEQ multiplex PCR, the TCRdb table keeps only in-frame clones and is missing some. The data contain 11,000 to 15,000 clones, roughly 72% of them singletons. The sample was peripheral blood, taken from a patient treated with radiotherapy plus ipilimumab. The receptors come from a human donor with non-small cell lung cancer whose response to radiotherapy plus ipilimumab could not be evaluated.

The chain recombines TRBV6-1 with TRBJ1-1; no definite D call. The CDR3 is made up of 12 amino acids. V lost 6 bases to trimming and J lost 6 bases, with 11 bases between them. Germline CDR1 reads MNHNS; CDR2 reads SASEGT. DNA for the CDR3: TGTGCCAGCAGGGACTGGGAATCTGAAGCTTTCTTT. It encodes CASRDWESEAFF.

V usage is TRBV5-1 and J usage is TRBJ2-5, with 11 bases fitting TRBD1. The CDR3 length is 15 residues. Germline-derived CDR1 and CDR2 are SGHRS and YFSETQ. J gave up 4 bases and V 3 bases, and 5 bases lay outside the gene matches. The CDR3 DNA sequence: TGCGCCAGCAGCTCTCGGACAGGGGGCCCAGAGACCCAGTACTTC. This codes for CASSSRTGGPETQYF.

This clone was picked up a small number of times. The chain joins TRBV6-5 to TRBJ2-1, with TRBD1 as a possible D gene (6 bases). The V and J ends lost 6 bases and 0 bases respectively, with 12 bases between them. This CDR3 spans 15 amino acids. Germline V lookup: CDR1 MNHEY, CDR2 SVGAGI. The DNA for the CDR3 is TGTGCCAGCAGGCAGACAGGAGGCTCCTACAATGAGCAGTTCTTC. Protein product: CASRQTGGSYNEQFF.

The chain has TRBV4-3 and TRBJ2-2, with D possibly matching TRBD2 (6 bases). Per germline, CDR1 LGHNA and CDR2 YSLEER. The CDR3 extends over 15 amino acids. Trimming removed 1 base at V and 7 bases at J, with 13 bases between. CDR3 amino acids: CASSQVLRGSGELFF. CDR3 nucleotide sequence: TGCGCCAGCAGCCAAGTCCTCCGGGGGAGCGGGGAGCTGTTTTTT.

This clone appeared once. The chain is built from TRBV7-3 and TRBJ2-2; D may be TRBD1 (6 bases). V lost 2 bases and J 5 bases, leaving 18 bases between the germline ends. The CDR3 covers 17 residues. In germline, CDR1 is SGHTA, CDR2 FQGTGA. CDR3 sequence: CASSLEGVQGRTGELFF. CDR3 in DNA: TGTGCCAGCAGCTTAGAAGGGGTACAGGGAAGGACCGGGGAGCTGTTTTTT.

This clone was observed a handful of times. The chain is built from TRBV27 and TRBJ2-5; D is unresolved. CDR3 length: 14 amino acids. Germline V lookup: CDR1 MNHEY, CDR2 SMNVEV (reference sequence). V was cut by 1 base and J by 1 base, with 7 bases left in between. CDR3 residues: CASSLFGAQETQYF. In nucleotides, the CDR3 is TGTGCCAGCAGTTTATTTGGAGCCCAAGAGACCCAGTACTTC.

The genes are TRBV27 and TRBJ1-2; D perhaps matches TRBD1 (6 bases). Germline-derived CDR1 and CDR2 are MNHEY and SMNVEV (reference sequence). The CDR3 is 16 residues long. Between the trimmed V and J ends, which lost 1 base and 3 bases, there was a span of 15 bases. The CDR3 sequence is CASSLFGSQGYYGYTF. As DNA, the CDR3 is TGTGCCAGCAGTTTATTTGGCTCACAGGGATACTATGGCTACACCTTC.

V is TRBV30 and J is TRBJ1-5; D is perhaps TRBD1 (6 bases). Germline V CDR1 and CDR2: GTSNPN, SVGIG (reference sequence). The V and J ends lost 0 bases and 11 bases respectively, with 11 bases between them. CDR3 length: 12 amino acids. The CDR3 region is CAWSVQGRAQHF. CDR3 sequence (DNA): TGTGCCTGGAGTGTACAGGGCAGGGCCCAGCATTTT.

V gene TRBV10-3 combines with J gene TRBJ1-1, with a weak D call TRBD1 (5 bases). V was clipped by 6 bases and J by 6 bases, with 14 bases between them. The CDR3 covers 13 residues. Germline loops: CDR1 ENHRY, CDR2 SYGVKD. The CDR3 bases are TGTGCCATCAGACAGGACGTTTGGTCTGAAGCTTTCTTT. Protein: CAIRQDVWSEAFF.